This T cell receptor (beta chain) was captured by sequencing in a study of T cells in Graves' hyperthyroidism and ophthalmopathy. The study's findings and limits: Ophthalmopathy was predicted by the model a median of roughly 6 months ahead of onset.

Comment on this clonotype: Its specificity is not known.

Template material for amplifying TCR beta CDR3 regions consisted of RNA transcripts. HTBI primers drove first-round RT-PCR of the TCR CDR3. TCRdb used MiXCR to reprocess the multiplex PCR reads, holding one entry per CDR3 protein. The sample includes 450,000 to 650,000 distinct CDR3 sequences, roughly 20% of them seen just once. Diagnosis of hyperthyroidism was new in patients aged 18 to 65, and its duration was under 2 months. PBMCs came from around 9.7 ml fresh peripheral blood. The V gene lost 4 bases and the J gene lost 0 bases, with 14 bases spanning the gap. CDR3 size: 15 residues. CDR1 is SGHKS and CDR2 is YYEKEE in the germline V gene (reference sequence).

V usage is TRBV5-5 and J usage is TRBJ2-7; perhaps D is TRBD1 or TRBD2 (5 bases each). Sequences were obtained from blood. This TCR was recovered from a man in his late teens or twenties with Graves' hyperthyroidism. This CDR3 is CASSPIGTVSYEQYF. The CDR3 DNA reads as TGTGCCAGCAGCCCGATCGGGACCGTCTCCTACGAGCAGTACTTC.